Listed below are T cell receptor beta chains from one sample, sequenced in a study of beta chain features in type 1 diabetes. Assay used: immunoSEQ multiplex PCR; TCRdb lists only in-frame clones, some missing. This table has about 360,000 clones, over 10% appearing once. The sequenced sample consisted of naive CD4+ T cells from blood. The receptors come from a man aged 18 to 29 in good health. CDR3s include the opening cysteine and the closing phenylalanine or tryptophan. Each record gives: D gene, V gene, J gene, clone size, CDR3 DNA, CDR3 protein. A D gene is named only where the DNA matches it firmly. Part of the rows lack a size; the others show once, few, many or a class for expanded clones.

D gene: NA
V gene: TRBV28
J gene: TRBJ2-7
clone size: NA
CDR3 DNA: TGTGCCAGCAGTATCCGGGACTTGTCCCACGAGCAGTACTTC
CDR3 protein: CASSIRDLSHEQYF

D gene: NA
V gene: TRBV4-3
J gene: TRBJ2-2
clone size: NA
CDR3 DNA: TGCGCCAGCAGCCGCTGGACAGACGCGAACACCGGGGAGCTGTTTTTT
CDR3 protein: CASSRWTDANTGELFF

D gene: NA
V gene: TRBV30
J gene: TRBJ1-5
clone size: few
CDR3 DNA: TGTGCCTGGAGTGTGAGGGACAATCAGCCCCAGCATTTT
CDR3 protein: CAWSVRDNQPQHF

D gene: TRBD1
V gene: TRBV11-2
J gene: TRBJ1-3
clone size: few
CDR3 DNA: TGTGCCAGCAGCTTTACAGGGGGATTTGGAAACACCATATATTTT
CDR3 protein: CASSFTGGFGNTIYF

D gene: NA
V gene: TRBV14
J gene: TRBJ2-7
clone size: many
CDR3 DNA: TGTGCCAGCAGCCAAGAGACAGGAACCTACGAGCAGTACTTC
CDR3 protein: CASSQETGTYEQYF

D gene: NA
V gene: TRBV29-1
J gene: TRBJ1-3
clone size: NA
CDR3 DNA: TGCAGCGCTCTCCGCTCTGGAAACACCATATATTTT
CDR3 protein: CSALRSGNTIYF

D gene: TRBD1
V gene: TRBV11-1
J gene: TRBJ2-3
clone size: NA
CDR3 DNA: TGTGCCAGCAGCTTCATTTCCCAGGGGGCAAATACGCAGTATTTT
CDR3 protein: CASSFISQGANTQYF

D gene: NA
V gene: TRBV30
J gene: TRBJ1-2
clone size: few
CDR3 DNA: TGTGCCTGGAGTGTACGTGGCGGCCGATGGGAGAGCTACACCTTC
CDR3 protein: CAWSVRGGRWESYTF

D gene: NA
V gene: TRBV30
J gene: TRBJ2-3
clone size: NA
CDR3 DNA: TGTGCCTGGTCGGGTCTGTCGCAGTATTTT
CDR3 protein: CAWSGLSQYF

D gene: NA
V gene: TRBV5-5
J gene: TRBJ2-2
clone size: few
CDR3 DNA: TGTGCCAGCGGTCGGGACAACTTCCTCCCCGGGGAGCTGTTTTTT
CDR3 protein: CASGRDNFLPGELFF

D gene: NA
V gene: TRBV20-1
J gene: TRBJ2-3
clone size: NA
CDR3 DNA: TGCAGTGCGCACCCCGGGGATACGCAGTATTTT
CDR3 protein: CSAHPGDTQYF

D gene: TRBD2
V gene: TRBV2
J gene: TRBJ2-2
clone size: few
CDR3 DNA: TGTGCCAGCAGCGGGGGGTACACCGGGGAGCTGTTTTTT
CDR3 protein: CASSGGYTGELFF

D gene: NA
V gene: TRBV6-1
J gene: TRBJ2-2
clone size: few
CDR3 DNA: TGTGCCAGCAGTCCCCAGGGGATGAACACCGGGGAGCTGTTTTTT
CDR3 protein: CASSPQGMNTGELFF

D gene: NA
V gene: TRBV7-2
J gene: TRBJ2-1
clone size: few
CDR3 DNA: TGTGCCAGCAGCCCCCAGGGTGAGCATGAGCAGTTCTTC
CDR3 protein: CASSPQGEHEQFF

D gene: TRBD2
V gene: TRBV5-4
J gene: TRBJ2-1
clone size: NA
CDR3 DNA: TGTGCCAGCAGCTTGGGAGGGACTAGCGGTTACAATGAGCAGTTCTTC
CDR3 protein: CASSLGGTSGYNEQFF

D gene: NA
V gene: TRBV2
J gene: TRBJ2-3
clone size: few
CDR3 DNA: TGTGCCAGCAAACTAAGCACAGATACGCAGTATTTT
CDR3 protein: CASKLSTDTQYF

D gene: TRBD1
V gene: TRBV9
J gene: TRBJ1-2
clone size: few
CDR3 DNA: TGTGCCAGCAGCGCCGTACAGGGGGCTAACTATGGCTACACCTTC
CDR3 protein: CASSAVQGANYGYTF

D gene: NA
V gene: TRBV10-3
J gene: TRBJ2-7
clone size: NA
CDR3 DNA: TGTGCCATCAGGCGGGACCCGAGTCGGACCTACGAGCAGTACTTC
CDR3 protein: CAIRRDPSRTYEQYF

D gene: NA
V gene: TRBV14
J gene: TRBJ2-2
clone size: NA
CDR3 DNA: TGTGCCAGCAGCCCGGACTGGAACACCGGGGAGCTGTTTTTT
CDR3 protein: CASSPDWNTGELFF

D gene: NA
V gene: TRBV27
J gene: TRBJ2-7
clone size: NA
CDR3 DNA: TGTGCCAGCAGGGACGGACAGCTTTACTACGAGCAGTACTTC
CDR3 protein: CASRDGQLYYEQYF

D gene: TRBD2
V gene: TRBV7-9
J gene: TRBJ2-3
clone size: few
CDR3 DNA: TGTGCCAGCACCGCTCGCGGGGGGAGCACAGATACGCAGTATTTT
CDR3 protein: CASTARGGSTDTQYF

D gene: NA
V gene: TRBV4-3
J gene: TRBJ2-7
clone size: few
CDR3 DNA: TGCGCCAGCAGCCATTATCGACAGTCCTCCTACGAGCAGTACTTC
CDR3 protein: CASSHYRQSSYEQYF

D gene: NA
V gene: TRBV4-3
J gene: TRBJ2-7
clone size: few
CDR3 DNA: TGCGCCAGCAGCCAAGCACAGGCCGGCGAGCAGTACTTC
CDR3 protein: CASSQAQAGEQYF

D gene: TRBD1
V gene: TRBV18
J gene: TRBJ1-1
clone size: few
CDR3 DNA: TGTGCCAGCTCACCGGGACAGTTTAACACTGAAGCTTTCTTT
CDR3 protein: CASSPGQFNTEAFF

D gene: NA
V gene: TRBV9
J gene: TRBJ1-1
clone size: few
CDR3 DNA: TGTGCCAGCAGCGTAAGGACAGACACTGAAGCTTTCTTT
CDR3 protein: CASSVRTDTEAFF

D gene: TRBD1
V gene: TRBV29-1
J gene: TRBJ1-1
clone size: few
CDR3 DNA: TGCAGCGTTGAAGGGGACAGGGGATCCACTGAAGCTTTCTTT
CDR3 protein: CSVEGDRGSTEAFF

D gene: TRBD1
V gene: TRBV18
J gene: TRBJ1-2
clone size: few
CDR3 DNA: TGTGCCAGCTCACCCACCCGACAGGGAGACTATGGCTACACCTTC
CDR3 protein: CASSPTRQGDYGYTF

D gene: NA
V gene: TRBV4-3
J gene: TRBJ2-3
clone size: few
CDR3 DNA: TGCGCCAGCAGCCAAGGTTGGGGGGGGCAAACAGATACGCAGTATTTT
CDR3 protein: CASSQGWGGQTDTQYF

D gene: TRBD2
V gene: TRBV6-4
J gene: TRBJ2-3
clone size: NA
CDR3 DNA: TGTGCCAGCAGTGACTCCGGGACTAGCGGGGGTACGCAGTATTTT
CDR3 protein: CASSDSGTSGGTQYF

D gene: TRBD2
V gene: TRBV30
J gene: TRBJ2-1
clone size: few
CDR3 DNA: TGTGCCTGGAGTGTGGACGGGACTAGGTGGTCCTACAATGAGCAGTTCTTC
CDR3 protein: CAWSVDGTRWSYNEQFF

D gene: TRBD1
V gene: TRBV5-4
J gene: TRBJ1-1
clone size: few
CDR3 DNA: TGTGCCAGCAGCTTGTTGGGACAGGGTTCTACTGAAGCTTTCTTT
CDR3 protein: CASSLLGQGSTEAFF

D gene: TRBD2
V gene: TRBV29-1
J gene: TRBJ2-1
clone size: NA
CDR3 DNA: TGCAGCGCCGGAGCTAGCGGGGGGACGGCTGAGCAGTTCTTC
CDR3 protein: CSAGASGGTAEQFF

D gene: TRBD1
V gene: TRBV9
J gene: TRBJ1-3
clone size: NA
CDR3 DNA: TGTGCCAGCAGCGTAGGGGGACAGCCGACTGGAAACACCATATATTTT
CDR3 protein: CASSVGGQPTGNTIYF

D gene: NA
V gene: TRBV6-6
J gene: TRBJ2-5
clone size: few
CDR3 DNA: TGTGCCAGCAGTTACGGAACTAGGACTCCGTTCGGGTACTTC
CDR3 protein: CASSYGTRTPFGYF

D gene: NA
V gene: TRBV14
J gene: TRBJ1-2
clone size: few
CDR3 DNA: TGTGCCAGCAGCCAGGGGACTGCCTATGGCTACACCTTC
CDR3 protein: CASSQGTAYGYTF

D gene: NA
V gene: TRBV30
J gene: TRBJ2-7
clone size: NA
CDR3 DNA: TGTGCCTGGAGTAGGCAGGGTGTCTCCGAGCAGTACTTC
CDR3 protein: CAWSRQGVSEQYF

D gene: NA
V gene: TRBV5-6
J gene: TRBJ2-3
clone size: NA
CDR3 DNA: TGTGCCAGCAGCAGGCGGAATACAGATACGCAGTATTTT
CDR3 protein: CASSRRNTDTQYF

D gene: TRBD1
V gene: TRBV30
J gene: TRBJ1-1
clone size: NA
CDR3 DNA: TGTGCCTGGAGACACAGGGGGAACACTGAAGCTTTCTTT
CDR3 protein: CAWRHRGNTEAFF

D gene: NA
V gene: TRBV6-5
J gene: TRBJ2-7
clone size: NA
CDR3 DNA: TGTGCCAGCAGTTACCGTGGACAGTCCGAGCAGTACTTC
CDR3 protein: CASSYRGQSEQYF

D gene: TRBD1
V gene: TRBV15
J gene: TRBJ1-6
clone size: NA
CDR3 DNA: TGTGCCACCAGCAGAGAGGACAGGGGGCTGGGTTCACCCCTCCACTTT
CDR3 protein: CATSREDRGLGSPLHF

D gene: NA
V gene: TRBV19
J gene: TRBJ1-5
clone size: NA
CDR3 DNA: TGTGCCAGTAGTACGACGGGATCCTCGGGCAATCAGCCCCAGCATTTT
CDR3 protein: CASSTTGSSGNQPQHF

D gene: TRBD1
V gene: TRBV7-2
J gene: TRBJ2-3
clone size: NA
CDR3 DNA: TGTGCCAGCAGCATGCCGACAGGGCCAGATACGCAGTATTTT
CDR3 protein: CASSMPTGPDTQYF

D gene: NA
V gene: TRBV5-4
J gene: TRBJ1-2
clone size: NA
CDR3 DNA: TGTGCCAGCAGCCCAGATCTTTTCTATGGCTACACCTTC
CDR3 protein: CASSPDLFYGYTF

D gene: TRBD1
V gene: TRBV7-2
J gene: TRBJ1-1
clone size: NA
CDR3 DNA: TGTGCCAGCAGCTTACGACAGGGGGGCACTGAAGCTTTCTTT
CDR3 protein: CASSLRQGGTEAFF

D gene: NA
V gene: TRBV28
J gene: TRBJ1-4
clone size: few
CDR3 DNA: TGTGCCAGCAGGGTTCAGGGTTTGACTAATGAAAAACTGTTTTTT
CDR3 protein: CASRVQGLTNEKLFF

D gene: NA
V gene: TRBV14
J gene: TRBJ1-2
clone size: NA
CDR3 DNA: TGTGCCAGCAGCCAAGGTCCGGCCAGGGTTGGCGGCTACACCTTC
CDR3 protein: CASSQGPARVGGYTF